These 12 T cell receptor beta chains share one sample of origin, sequenced in a study of cytomegalovirus exposure and HLA in healthy donors. PCR involved 60 Vbeta and 13 Jbeta primers. Repertoires were generated with immunoSEQ multiplex PCR, while TCRdb's copy carries only in-frame clones and drops some. Among 180,000 or so clones listed, around 62% were seen once. Sequenced input: PBMCs. These receptors were obtained from a man aged 40-55 years in good health and CMV-seronegative.

This clone has a handful of counts. The genes are TRBV7-9 and TRBJ1-1; perhaps TRBD1 as D (6 bases). Germline CDR1 SEHNR, CDR2 FQNEAQ (reference sequence). The CDR3 is 15 residues long. The germline V and J ends were trimmed by 5 bases and 3 bases, with 16 bases remaining between them. The CDR3 loop reads CASSPGAGADTEAFF. The DNA of the CDR3 is TGTGCCAGCAGCCCCGGCGCGGGGGCGGACACTGAAGCTTTCTTT.

V is TRBV9 and J is TRBJ1-2; perhaps TRBD1 as D (6 bases). Per the germline V gene, CDR1 is SGDLS and CDR2 is YYNGEE. CDR3 length: 19 amino acids. V lost 2 bases and J 6 bases, leaving 29 bases between the germline ends. The CDR3 region is CASSVRQAAPRTGTNGYTF. The CDR3 DNA sequence: TGTGCCAGCAGCGTTCGCCAGGCTGCGCCGAGAACAGGGACTAATGGCTACACCTTC.

This clone was counted a single time. V is TRBV11-1 and J is TRBJ2-3, with a tentative D call TRBD2 (6 bases). This CDR3 spans 14 amino acids. Trimming removed 3 bases from V and 6 bases from J, with 13 bases in between. Germline values: CDR1 SGHAT, CDR2 FQDESV (reference sequence). CDR3 sequence (DNA): TGTGCCAGCAGCTTTTTAGCGGAAGAGGATACGCAGTATTTT. Amino acid sequence: CASSFLAEEDTQYF.

The CDR3 DNA sequence: TGTGCCAGCAGCCCTAGAACTACTAATGAAAAACTGTTTTTT. Its translation: CASSPRTTNEKLFF. The genes are TRBV9 and TRBJ1-4, with unresolved D. Germline V lookup: CDR1 SGDLS, CDR2 YYNGEE. This CDR3 comprises 14 residues. The germline V and J ends were trimmed by 4 bases and 2 bases, with 9 bases remaining between them.

This chain connects TRBV19 to TRBJ2-1; possibly TRBD2 for D (6 bases). From germline, CDR1 is LNHDA and CDR2 SQIVND (reference sequence). The ends were cut back, 5 bases at V and 5 bases at J, with 16 bases in the middle. The CDR3 runs 15 residues. CDR3 region: CASSFPVGGDNEQFF. In DNA, the CDR3 is TGTGCCAGTAGTTTCCCAGTGGGAGGAGACAATGAGCAGTTCTTC.

The chain couples TRBV6-4 to TRBJ2-5, with 11 nucleotides matching TRBD2. Looked up from germline, CDR1 is MRHNA and CDR2 is SNTAGT. This CDR3 contains 15 residues. Unmatched junction bases numbered 1, after V lost 3 bases and J lost 1 base. In DNA form, the CDR3 reads TGTGCCAGCAGTGAAACTAGCGGGGGCCAAGAGACCCAGTACTTC. Translation: CASSETSGGQETQYF.

The J gene is TRBJ2-5, the V gene TRBV9, with 10 bases identical to TRBD2. V lost 4 bases and J lost 5; bases outside the gene matches: 8. Germline V CDR1 and CDR2: SGDLS, YYNGEE. This CDR3 spans 15 amino acids. For the CDR3, the DNA is TGTGCCAGCAGCAAAAGCGGGGGGGGCGTGGAGACCCAGTACTTC. Its protein product is CASSKSGGGVETQYF.

Only a few counts were recorded for this clone. V is TRBV11-2 and J is TRBJ2-3; possibly TRBD1 for D (6 bases). The germline V gene encodes CDR1 SGHAT and CDR2 FQNNGV. V lost 6 bases and J 0 bases, leaving 16 bases between the germline ends. The CDR3 consists of 16 residues. CDR3 protein: CASRRQGSYSTDTQYF. The CDR3 DNA follows: TGTGCCAGCAGGCGCCAGGGGTCTTATAGCACAGATACGCAGTATTTT.

The chain is built from TRBV28 and TRBJ2-5, with TRBD1 as a possible D gene (6 bases). The DNA end is a closer match to TRBJ2-7, so the J assignment may be wrong. The CDR3 runs to 13 residues. CDR1 is MDHEN, CDR2 SYDVKM, per germline. The CDR3 region has the DNA TGTGCCAGCAGTCCTTGGACAGCTAACGAGCAGTACTTC. Protein sequence: CASSPWTANEQYF.

The gene calls are TRBV27 and TRBJ2-7; tentatively, D is TRBD1 (7 bases). The V gene's germline CDR1 is MNHEY and CDR2 SMNVEV (reference sequence). The germline V and J ends were trimmed by 5 bases and 3 bases, with 20 bases remaining between them. This CDR3 is built from 16 residues. This chain's CDR3 is CASSARGSGRYYEQYF. The CDR3 DNA reads TGTGCCAGCAGTGCCAGGGGGAGCGGGCGATACTACGAGCAGTACTTC.

The chain employs TRBV9 and TRBJ2-2, with TRBD2 matching 8 bases. Germline V gene data show CDR1 as SGDLS and CDR2 as YYNGEE. J gave up 6 bases and V 0 bases, and 10 bases lay outside the gene matches. The CDR3 totals 17 residues. The CDR3 here is CASSVGEWAGGPGELFF. For the CDR3, the DNA is TGTGCCAGCAGCGTAGGCGAATGGGCGGGAGGACCCGGGGAGCTGTTTTTT.

The chain joins TRBV6-1 to TRBJ2-7; perhaps TRBD1 as D (6 bases). CDR1 MNHNS and CDR2 SASEGT come from the germline V gene. Trimming left V 9 bases short and J 5 bases short, with 17 bases between. The CDR3 contains 13 residues. CDR3 amino acids: CASKVQGRDEQYF. DNA for the CDR3: TGTGCCAGTAAGGTACAGGGCAGGGACGAGCAGTACTTC.